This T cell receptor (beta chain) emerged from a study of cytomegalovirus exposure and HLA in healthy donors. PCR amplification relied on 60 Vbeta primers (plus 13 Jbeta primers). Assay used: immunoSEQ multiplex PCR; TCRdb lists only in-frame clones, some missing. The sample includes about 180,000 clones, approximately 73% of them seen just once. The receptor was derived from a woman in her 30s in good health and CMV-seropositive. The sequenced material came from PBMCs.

This chain's CDR3 is CASSQTLSQGRNSPLHF. The CDR3 nucleotides read TGCGCCAGCAGCCAGACTTTGTCCCAAGGAAGGAATTCACCCCTCCACTTT. This chain links TRBV4-3 with TRBJ1-6; no firm D call. CDR1 is LGHNA and CDR2 is YSLEER in the germline V gene. The CDR3 has 17 residues. Trimming took 3 bases from V and 7 from J, leaving 19 bases between them.